This TCR beta chain came from a study of T cell responses to AZD1222 COVID-19 vaccine. The data were produced by immunoSEQ multiplex PCR, yet TCRdb's version contains in-frame clones alone and is incomplete. The data show over 95,000 clones, about 86% seen once. The CDR3 has 14 residues. Germline V lookup: CDR1 SGHTA, CDR2 FQGTGA. V lost 3 bases, J lost 6 bases, and 12 bases lay in between. The J gene is TRBJ1-3, the V gene TRBV7-3, with a possible D match to TRBD1 (5 bases). The TCR was taken from an adult in good health. Sequencing was performed on peripheral blood, taken on day 0 of AZD1222 vaccination. The CDR3 DNA follows: TGTGCCAGCAGCTTGGGGACTGGTACAAACACCATATATTTT. This gives the protein CASSLGTGTNTIYF.